This T cell receptor beta chain was identified during a study of T cells in localized non-small cell lung cancer. Findings and limits, study-wide: Uninvolved adjacent lung showed higher T cell clonality than tumor. A median of about 50 clones ranked among the top 100 in tumor appeared in adjacent lung.

As for this clone: Its antigen is as yet unknown.

The germline V gene has CDR1 SGHTA and CDR2 FQGNSA. V was pared by 1 base and J by 0 bases, with 7 bases between. CDR3 size: 14 residues. Sequencing used immunoSEQ multiplex PCR; TCRdb keeps in-frame clones, though not all of them. In the table there are around 64,000 clones, 70% to 90% of which are singletons. Here the sequenced sample was peripheral blood, taken before any cancer treatment. This chain links TRBV7-2 with TRBJ2-7, with no clear D. The receptor was derived from a man between 40 and 75 years old with stage I squamous cell lung carcinoma. The chain's CDR3 is CASSLGTNSYEQYF. The CDR3 DNA is TGTGCCAGCAGCTTAGGTACTAACTCCTACGAGCAGTACTTC.